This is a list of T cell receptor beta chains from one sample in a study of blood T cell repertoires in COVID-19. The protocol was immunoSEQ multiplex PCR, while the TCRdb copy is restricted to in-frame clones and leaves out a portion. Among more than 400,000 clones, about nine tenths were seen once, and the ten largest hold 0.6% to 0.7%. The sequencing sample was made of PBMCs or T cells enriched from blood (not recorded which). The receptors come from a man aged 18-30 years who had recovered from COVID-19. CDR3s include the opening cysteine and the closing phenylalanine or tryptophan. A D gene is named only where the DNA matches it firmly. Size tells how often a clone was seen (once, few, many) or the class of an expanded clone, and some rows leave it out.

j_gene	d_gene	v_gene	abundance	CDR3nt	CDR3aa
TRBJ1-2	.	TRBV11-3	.	TGTGCCAGCAGCCGTGCCGGGACTCTGGACCATGGCTACACCTTC	CASSRAGTLDHGYTF
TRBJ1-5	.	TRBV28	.	TGTGCCAGCTTTGGGGGCAGGGACCAGCCCCAGCATTTT	CASFGGRDQPQHF
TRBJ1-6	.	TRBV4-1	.	TGCGCCAGCAGTTCAGAGGAAGGACAGCCGATCCACTTT	CASSSEEGQPIHF
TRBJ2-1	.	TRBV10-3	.	TGTGCCATCTCGCCAGGGAACGACAATGAGCAGTTCTTC	CAISPGNDNEQFF
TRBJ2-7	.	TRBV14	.	TGTGCCAGCAGCCAAGTACTTCGCGGAAACTACGAGCAGTACTTC	CASSQVLRGNYEQYF
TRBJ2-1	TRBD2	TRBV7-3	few	TGTGCCAGCAGCTTAGGACTAGCGGGGATCAATGAGCAGTTCTTC	CASSLGLAGINEQFF
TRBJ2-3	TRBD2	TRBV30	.	TGTGCCTGGACTAGTGGGGGGGAGTTAGATACGCAGTATTTT	CAWTSGGELDTQYF
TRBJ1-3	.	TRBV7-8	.	TGTGCCAGCAGCTTAGTAGACCGGACAGTGGGAAACACCATATATTTT	CASSLVDRTVGNTIYF
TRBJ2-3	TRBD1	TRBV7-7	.	TGTGCCAGCAGCTTAGGGGACAGGGGATGGGATACGCAGTATTTT	CASSLGDRGWDTQYF
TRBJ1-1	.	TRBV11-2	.	TGTGCCAGCAGCTTAGGAGGGAACACTGAAGCTTTCTTT	CASSLGGNTEAFF
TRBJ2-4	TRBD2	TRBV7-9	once	TGTGCCAGCAGCTCACCCGCGGGGGGCATTCAGTACTTC	CASSSPAGGIQYF
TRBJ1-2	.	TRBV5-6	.	TGTGCCAGCAGCTTGCCGGCTAACTATGGCTACACCTTC	CASSLPANYGYTF
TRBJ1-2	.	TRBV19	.	TGTGCCAGTAGTACCGCATCGTTTCACCAGGCGAAAAACATCGATGGCTACACCTTC	CASSTASFHQAKNIDGYTF
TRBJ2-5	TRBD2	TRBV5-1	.	TGCGCCAGCAGCTTGGGACTAGCGGGAGCAAGTGGTGGTGAGACCCAGTACTTC	CASSLGLAGASGGETQYF
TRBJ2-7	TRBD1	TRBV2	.	TGTGCCAGCAGTGAAGTCGGGACAGGGACCTACGAGCAGTACTTC	CASSEVGTGTYEQYF
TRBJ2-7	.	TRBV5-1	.	TGCGCCAGCAGCTTGGCCGAACAGAACTACGAGCAGTACTTC	CASSLAEQNYEQYF
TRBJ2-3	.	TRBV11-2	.	TGTGCCAGCAGCTTAACGGGATACCTAACAGATACGCAGTATTTT	CASSLTGYLTDTQYF
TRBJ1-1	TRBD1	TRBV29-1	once	TGCAGCGTGCGGGGACAGCCGAACACTGAAGCTTTCTTT	CSVRGQPNTEAFF
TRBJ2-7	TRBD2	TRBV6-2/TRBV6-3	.	TGTGCCAGCAGTTACGCGCCCAGCGGGGGCTCCTACGAGCAGTACTTC	CASSYAPSGGSYEQYF
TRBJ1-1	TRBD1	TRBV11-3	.	TGTGCCAGCAGCCTCTTATACGGGACAGGGCTCATGAACACTGAAGCTTTCTTT	CASSLLYGTGLMNTEAFF
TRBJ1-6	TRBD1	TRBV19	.	TGTGCCAGTAGTATGGCCGACAGGGGAAACTCACCCCTCCACTTT	CASSMADRGNSPLHF
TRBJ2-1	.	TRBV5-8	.	TGTGCCAGCAGGTTGCGGGGTTACAATGAGCAGTTCTTC	CASRLRGYNEQFF
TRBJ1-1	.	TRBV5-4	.	TGTGCCAGCAGCTTGGATCGGAACACTGAAGCTTTCTTT	CASSLDRNTEAFF
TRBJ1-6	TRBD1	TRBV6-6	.	TGTGCCAGCAGTTATACCGGGACAGGGGATTCACCCCTCCACTTT	CASSYTGTGDSPLHF
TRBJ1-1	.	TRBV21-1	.	TGTGCCAGCAGCAAAGCGGGGACAGGGGAGTGTGAAGCTTTCTTT	CASSKAGTGECEAFF
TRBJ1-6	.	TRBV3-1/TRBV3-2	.	TGTGCCAGCAGCCAAGAAAGCGGAAACTCCTATAATTCACCCCTCCACTTT	CASSQESGNSYNSPLHF
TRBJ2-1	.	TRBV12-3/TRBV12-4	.	TGTGCCAGCAGTTTTCTTCTAGCGAATGAGCAGTTCTTC	CASSFLLANEQFF
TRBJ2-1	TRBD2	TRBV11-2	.	TGTGCCAGCAGCTTTAGCGGGATCTCCTACAATGAGCAGTTCTTC	CASSFSGISYNEQFF
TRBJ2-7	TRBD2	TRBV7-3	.	TGTGCCAGCAGCAAACGCGGGAGCGGGTACGAGCAGTACTTC	CASSKRGSGYEQYF
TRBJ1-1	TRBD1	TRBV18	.	TGTGCCAGCTCACCGGGACAGGGGAGTAACACTGAAGCTTTCTTT	CASSPGQGSNTEAFF
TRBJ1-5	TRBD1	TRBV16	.	TGTGCCAGCAGCCCGGACAGGGGCAATCAGCCCCAGCATTTT	CASSPDRGNQPQHF
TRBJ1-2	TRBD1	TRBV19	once	TGTGCCAGTAGTATGGGACAGAATGGCTATGGCTACACCTTC	CASSMGQNGYGYTF
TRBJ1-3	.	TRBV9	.	TGTGCCAGCAGCGTAGACAGGGTAGACACCATATATTTT	CASSVDRVDTIYF
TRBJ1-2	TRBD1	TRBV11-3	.	TGTGCCAGCAGCTTTCCCGGGACAGGAGGCTACACCTTC	CASSFPGTGGYTF
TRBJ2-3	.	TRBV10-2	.	TGCGCCAGCAGTGAAAGCCAGGGGTTGACGCAGTATTTT	CASSESQGLTQYF
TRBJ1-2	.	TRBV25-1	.	TGTGCCAGCAGTGAACGCGAACTAGCCACCTTC	CASSERELATF
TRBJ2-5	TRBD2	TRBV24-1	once	TGTGCCACCAGTGGTGCTAGCGGCCTCCAAGAGACCCAGTACTTC	CATSGASGLQETQYF
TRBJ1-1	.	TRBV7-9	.	TGTGCCAGCAGCCCCCCGGCGGTTGAAGCTTTCTTT	CASSPPAVEAFF
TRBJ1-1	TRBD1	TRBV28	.	TGTGCCAGCAGTGAACCGGGACAGGAAGCTTTCTTT	CASSEPGQEAFF
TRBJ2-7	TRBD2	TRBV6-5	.	TGTGCCAGCAGGGGCGGGGGCTCCTACGAGCAGTACTTC	CASRGGGSYEQYF
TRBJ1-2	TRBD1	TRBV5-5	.	TGTGCCAGCAGCCGACAGGGGTCCTATGGCTACACCTTC	CASSRQGSYGYTF
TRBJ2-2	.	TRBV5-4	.	TGTGCCAGCTTTGGGGGACTGGCGAACACCGGGGAGCTGTTTTTT	CASFGGLANTGELFF
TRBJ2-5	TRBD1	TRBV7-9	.	TGTGCCAGCAGCTTACGAGGGACAGGGTTACTGGAGACCCAGTACTTC	CASSLRGTGLLETQYF
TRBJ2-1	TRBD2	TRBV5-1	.	TGCGCCAGCAGTATTCGCGGGAGGTCCAATGAGCAGTTCTTC	CASSIRGRSNEQFF
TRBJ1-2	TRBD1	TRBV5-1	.	TGCGCCAGCAGCTTGTTGGAGACAGGGGATCGCTACACCTTC	CASSLLETGDRYTF
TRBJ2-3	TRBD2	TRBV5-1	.	TGCGCCAGCAGCTTAAGCGGGGGGAACCGAGATACGCAGTATTTT	CASSLSGGNRDTQYF
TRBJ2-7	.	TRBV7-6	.	TGTGCCAGCAGCCCCTCGACTCACCCCTACGAGCAGTACTTC	CASSPSTHPYEQYF
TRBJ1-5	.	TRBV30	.	TGTGCCTGGAGTGTCAGAGGGAATCAGCCCCAGCATTTT	CAWSVRGNQPQHF
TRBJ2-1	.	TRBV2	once	TGTGCCACCGGGGGCGGGGGATACAATGAGCAGTTCTTC	CATGGGGYNEQFF
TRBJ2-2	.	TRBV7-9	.	TGTGCCAGCAGAATTGTAAACGGCGGGGAGCTGTTTTTT	CASRIVNGGELFF
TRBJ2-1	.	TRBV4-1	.	TGCGCCAGCAGTCGGCTCCCCGACAACAATGAGCAGTTCTTC	CASSRLPDNNEQFF
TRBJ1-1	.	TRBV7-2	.	TGTGCCAGCAGCTTAGTGTTCGGGGGAACTGAAGCTTTCTTT	CASSLVFGGTEAFF
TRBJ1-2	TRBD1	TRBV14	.	TGTGCCAGCAGCCAAGGAGGACAGGGACGATACTATGGCTACACCTTC	CASSQGGQGRYYGYTF
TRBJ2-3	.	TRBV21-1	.	TGTGCCAGCAGCAAGGACGGCAGGGATTGCACAGATACGCAGTATTTT	CASSKDGRDCTDTQYF
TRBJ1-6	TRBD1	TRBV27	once	TGTGCCAGCAGTTCATGGACAGGGAAGGTGGATTCACCCCTCCACTTT	CASSSWTGKVDSPLHF